This entry is about one TCR beta chain. Under the authors' procedure: Amplification of reference gene primers was used by the study to estimate nucleated cell counts. Some clones are missing from TCRdb's copy, which holds only in-frame ones; the method was immunoSEQ multiplex PCR. Clonal size and the V and J genes are those of that table, whereas D and trimming came from the DNA. The sample yields over 150,000 clones, roughly 80% seen once. The entry originates in a study of blood T cell repertoires in COVID-19. The overall study: Donors in the United States, Italy and Spain gave samples during acute or convalescent COVID-19. In each case, the material was cDNA or gDNA derived from T cells, B-cell-depleted T cells, or PBMCs.

The clonotype originates from a man younger than 35 with active or convalescent COVID-19. Sequencing input: peripheral blood.

The CDR3 spells CASSVGGFYEQYF. The CDR3 coding sequence is TGTGCCAGCAGCGTAGGCGGATTCTACGAGCAGTACTTC. This sequence joins TRBV9 and TRBJ2-7; D is unresolved. The ends were cut back, 0 bases at V and 3 bases at J, with 7 bases in the middle. The CDR3 has 13 amino acids. In germline, CDR1 is SGDLS, CDR2 YYNGEE.